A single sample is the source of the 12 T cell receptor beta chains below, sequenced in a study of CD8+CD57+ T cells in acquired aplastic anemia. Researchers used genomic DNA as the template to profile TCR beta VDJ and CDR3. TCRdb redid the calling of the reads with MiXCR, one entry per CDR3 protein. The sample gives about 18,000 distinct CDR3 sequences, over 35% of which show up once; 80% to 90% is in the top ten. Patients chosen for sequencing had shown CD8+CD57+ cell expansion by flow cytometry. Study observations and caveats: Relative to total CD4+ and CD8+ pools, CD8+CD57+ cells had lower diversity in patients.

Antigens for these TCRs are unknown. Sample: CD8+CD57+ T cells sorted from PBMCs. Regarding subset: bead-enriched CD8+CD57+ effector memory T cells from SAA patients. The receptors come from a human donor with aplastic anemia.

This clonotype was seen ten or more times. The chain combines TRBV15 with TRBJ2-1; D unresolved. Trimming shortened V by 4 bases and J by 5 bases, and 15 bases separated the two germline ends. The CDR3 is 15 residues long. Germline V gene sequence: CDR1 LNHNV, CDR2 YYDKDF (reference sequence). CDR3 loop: CATSTIHHPDNEQFF. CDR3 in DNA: TGTGCCACCAGCACAATACACCACCCAGACAATGAGCAGTTCTTC.

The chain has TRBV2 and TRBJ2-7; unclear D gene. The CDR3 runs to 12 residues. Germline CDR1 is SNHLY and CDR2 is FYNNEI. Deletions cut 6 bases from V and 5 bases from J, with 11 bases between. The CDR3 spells CASRGIPNEQYF. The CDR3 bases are TGTGCCAGCAGAGGGATCCCCAACGAGCAGTACTTC. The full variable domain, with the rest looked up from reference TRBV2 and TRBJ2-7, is EPEVTQTPSHQVTQMGQEVILRCVPISNHLYFYWYRQILGQKVEFLVSFYNNEISEKSEIFDDQFSVERPDGSNFTLKIRSTKLEDSAMYFCASRGIPNEQYFGPGTRLTVT.

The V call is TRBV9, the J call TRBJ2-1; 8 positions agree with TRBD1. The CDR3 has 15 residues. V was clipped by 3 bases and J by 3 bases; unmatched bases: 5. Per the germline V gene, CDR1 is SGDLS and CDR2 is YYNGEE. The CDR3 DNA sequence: TGTGCCAGCAGCGCAACAGGGGGGTACTACAATGAGCAGTTCTTC. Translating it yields CASSATGGYYNEQFF.

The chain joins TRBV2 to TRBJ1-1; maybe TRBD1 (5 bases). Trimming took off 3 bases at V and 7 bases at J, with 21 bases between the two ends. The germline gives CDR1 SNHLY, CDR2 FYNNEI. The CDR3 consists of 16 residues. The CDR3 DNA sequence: TGTGCCAGCAGTGATGATGGGTGGGGCTGGAGTGGTGAAGCTTTCTTT. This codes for CASSDDGWGWSGEAFF.

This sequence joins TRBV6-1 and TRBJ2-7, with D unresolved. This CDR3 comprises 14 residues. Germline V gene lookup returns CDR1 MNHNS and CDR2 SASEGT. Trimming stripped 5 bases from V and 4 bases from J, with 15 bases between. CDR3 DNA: TGTGCCAGCAGTCCACCGGGTCCTCTATACGAGCAGTACTTC. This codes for CASSPPGPLYEQYF.

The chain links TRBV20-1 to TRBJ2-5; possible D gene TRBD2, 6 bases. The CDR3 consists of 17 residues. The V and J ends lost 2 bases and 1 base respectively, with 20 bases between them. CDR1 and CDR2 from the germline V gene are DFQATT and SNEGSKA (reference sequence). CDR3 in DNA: TGCAGTGCTAGAACCCTTACTAGCTCCTATACCCAAGAGACCCAGTACTTC. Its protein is CSARTLTSSYTQETQYF.

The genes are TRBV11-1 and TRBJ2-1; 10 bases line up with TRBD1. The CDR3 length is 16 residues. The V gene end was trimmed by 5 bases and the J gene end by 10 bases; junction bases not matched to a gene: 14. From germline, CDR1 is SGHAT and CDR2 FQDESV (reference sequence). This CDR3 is CASSPALTGGVEEQFF. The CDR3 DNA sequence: TGTGCCAGCAGCCCCGCCTTGACAGGGGGCGTAGAGGAGCAGTTCTTC.

Written as DNA, the CDR3 is TGTGCCAGCAGCGCACAGGCCTACTCGGATACGCAGTATTTT. Its translation is CASSAQAYSDTQYF. The chain is built from TRBV3-1 and TRBJ2-3; D may be TRBD1 (5 bases). The CDR3 has 14 amino acids. V was trimmed by 5 bases and J by 6 bases, leaving 15 bases between them. The germline CDR1 and CDR2 sequences are LGHDT and YNNKEL (reference sequence).

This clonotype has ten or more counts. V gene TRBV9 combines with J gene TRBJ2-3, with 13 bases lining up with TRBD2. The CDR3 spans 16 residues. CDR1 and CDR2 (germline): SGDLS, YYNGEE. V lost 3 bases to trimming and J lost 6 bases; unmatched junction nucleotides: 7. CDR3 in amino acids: CASSATSGGDFDTQYF. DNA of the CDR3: TGTGCCAGCAGCGCCACTAGCGGGGGGGATTTCGATACGCAGTATTTT. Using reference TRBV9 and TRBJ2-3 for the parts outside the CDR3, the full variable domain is DSGVTQTPKHLITATGQRVTLRCSPRSGDLSVYWYQQSLDQGLQFLIQYYNGEERAKGNILERFSAQQFPDLHSELNLSSLELGDSALYFCASSATSGGDFDTQYFGPGTRLTVL.

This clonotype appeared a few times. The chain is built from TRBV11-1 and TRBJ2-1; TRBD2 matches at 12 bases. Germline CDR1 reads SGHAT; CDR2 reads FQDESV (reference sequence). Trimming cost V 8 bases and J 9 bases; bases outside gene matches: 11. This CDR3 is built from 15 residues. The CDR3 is CASGRLASGRAEQFF. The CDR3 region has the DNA TGTGCCAGCGGACGGTTGGCTAGCGGGAGGGCTGAGCAGTTCTTC.

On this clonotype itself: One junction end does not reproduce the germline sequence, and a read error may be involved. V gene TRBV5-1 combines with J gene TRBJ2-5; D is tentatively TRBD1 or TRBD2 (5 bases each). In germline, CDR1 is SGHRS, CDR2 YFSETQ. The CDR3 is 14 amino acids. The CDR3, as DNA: TGCGCCAGCAGCTTGTTTCAGGGAGAAGAGACCCAGTACTTT. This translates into CASSLFQGEETQYF.

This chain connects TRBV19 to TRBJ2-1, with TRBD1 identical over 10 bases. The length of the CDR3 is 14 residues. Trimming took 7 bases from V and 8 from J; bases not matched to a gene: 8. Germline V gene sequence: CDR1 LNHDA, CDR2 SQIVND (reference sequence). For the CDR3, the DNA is TGTGCCAGTAACGGGGACAGGGGCAGGGATGAGCAGTTCTTC. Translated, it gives CASNGDRGRDEQFF. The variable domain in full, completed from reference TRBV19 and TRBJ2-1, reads DGGITQSPKYLFRKEGQNVTLSCEQNLNHDAMYWYRQDPGQGLRLIYYSQIVNDFQKGDIAEGYSVSREKKESFPLTVTSAQKNPTAFYLCASNGDRGRDEQFFGPGTRLTVL.